The rows below give T cell receptor beta chains drawn from one sample of a study of blood T cell repertoires in COVID-19. Sequenced by immunoSEQ multiplex PCR; TCRdb stores in-frame clones only, minus some. Altogether around 150,000 clones are present, almost 80% being singletons, with the ten largest covering roughly 2.9%. Sequenced material: PBMCs or T cells enriched from blood (not recorded which). Every receptor here comes from a woman aged 45-65 years who had recovered from COVID-19. Each CDR3 is given with its conserved first and last residue. A D gene is named only where the DNA matches it firmly. Clone sizes are given selectively: once, few, many, or a class where the clone is expanded.

v_call	j_call	d_call	clone_size	cdr3_aa	cdr3_nt
TRBV2	TRBJ2-2	TRBD2	once	CASRKGLAINTGELFF	TGTGCCAGCAGGAAGGGACTAGCGATTAACACCGGGGAGCTGTTTTTT
TRBV11-2	TRBJ2-7	TRBD1	-	CASQGAVEQYF	TGTGCCAGCCAGGGGGCCGTCGAGCAGTACTTC
TRBV5-6	TRBJ1-2	-	-	CASSLQGGYTF	TGTGCCAGCTCACTACAAGGAGGCTACACCTTC
TRBV19	TRBJ1-4	-	-	CASSIARVGEKLFF	TGTGCCAGTAGTATAGCCAGGGTTGGTGAAAAACTGTTTTTT
TRBV4-1	TRBJ2-5	TRBD2	-	CASSQGSGRGETQYF	TGCGCCAGCAGCCAGGGTAGCGGGAGGGGAGAGACCCAGTACTTC
TRBV27	TRBJ2-1	-	once	CASSLKSWASYNEQFF	TGTGCCAGCAGTTTAAAAAGTTGGGCTTCCTACAATGAGCAGTTCTTC
TRBV2	TRBJ2-3	TRBD1	-	CASSYGQGAEGTQYF	TGTGCCAGCAGCTACGGACAGGGGGCAGAAGGTACGCAGTATTTT
TRBV7-3	TRBJ1-2	-	-	CASSLVQGGGYTF	TGTGCCAGCAGCTTAGTTCAGGGTGGCGGCTACACCTTC
TRBV28	TRBJ2-7	TRBD2	-	CASSSPGTSYLDEQYF	TGTGCCAGCAGTTCTCCAGGGACTAGCTACTTGGACGAGCAGTACTTC
TRBV30	TRBJ2-7	-	once	CAWSVGAYEQYF	TGTGCCTGGAGTGTTGGGGCGTACGAGCAGTACTTC
TRBV27	TRBJ1-5	-	-	CASSPLGGGGRQPQHF	TGTGCCAGCAGTCCCCTGGGGGGGGGCGGGCGTCAGCCCCAGCATTTT
TRBV9	TRBJ1-4	-	-	CASSWGTPNEKLFF	TGTGCCAGCAGCTGGGGGACACCCAATGAAAAACTGTTTTTT
TRBV6-5	TRBJ2-3	TRBD2	-	CATAVVAGGTDTQYF	TGTGCCACAGCTGTGGTAGCGGGTGGTACAGATACGCAGTATTTT
TRBV19	TRBJ1-5	-	-	CASSIEFRAGNQPQHF	TGTGCCAGTAGTATAGAGTTCAGGGCTGGCAATCAGCCCCAGCATTTT
TRBV2	TRBJ2-1	-	few	CASSEIGGNNEQFF	TGTGCCAGCAGTGAAATCGGGGGTAACAATGAGCAGTTCTTC
TRBV4-2	TRBJ1-1	-	-	CASSPVTGEAFF	TGTGCCAGCAGCCCCGTAACGGGTGAAGCTTTCTTT
TRBV19	TRBJ1-2	-	-	CASTSGNNYGYTF	-
TRBV12-5	TRBJ2-5	TRBD2	once	CASGLSGGETQYF	TGTGCTAGTGGTTTGAGCGGGGGAGAGACCCAGTACTTC
TRBV7-2	TRBJ2-1	-	-	CASSLDSDSYNEQFF	TGTGCCAGCAGCTTAGATAGCGACTCCTACAATGAGCAGTTCTTC
TRBV6-1	TRBJ2-5	TRBD2	few	CASSEGAGAETQYF	TGTGCCAGCAGTGAAGGGGCGGGAGCGGAGACCCAGTACTTC
TRBV27	TRBJ2-1	TRBD1	-	CASSQDRGNEQFF	TGTGCCAGCAGCCAAGACAGGGGGAATGAGCAGTTCTTC
TRBV11-2	TRBJ1-5	-	-	CASSLEAGFSNQPQHF	TGTGCCAGCAGCTTAGAAGCCGGGTTCAGCAATCAGCCCCAGCATTTT
TRBV30	TRBJ2-3	-	-	CACWEIGTDTQYF	TGTGCCTGTTGGGAGATCGGGACAGATACGCAGTATTTT
TRBV29-1	TRBJ2-7	TRBD2	few	CSVAVAGGEYEQYF	TGCAGCGTTGCCGTAGCGGGAGGGGAATACGAGCAGTACTTC
TRBV5-1	TRBJ2-3	TRBD2	-	CASSPASGGAVDTQYF	TGCGCCAGCAGCCCAGCTAGCGGGGGGGCCGTAGATACGCAGTATTTT
TRBV28	TRBJ2-7	TRBD2	-	CASRTAGASGYYEQYF	TGTGCCAGCAGGACTGCTGGGGCTAGCGGCTACTACGAGCAGTACTTC
TRBV11-2	TRBJ1-2	-	once	CASSLVPRDTNYGYTF	TGTGCCAGCAGCTTAGTTCCACGGGACACAAATTATGGCTACACCTTC
TRBV7-9	TRBJ1-2	TRBD1	-	CASSHSGTESYGYTF	TGTGCCAGCAGCCACTCCGGGACAGAAAGCTATGGCTACACCTTC
TRBV19	TRBJ1-1	-	few	CASMSGPMNTEAFF	TGTGCCAGTATGTCAGGGCCCATGAACACTGAAGCTTTCTTT
TRBV5-1	TRBJ2-1	TRBD2	-	CASSAGTSGRGYNEQFF	TGCGCCAGCAGCGCCGGGACTAGCGGGAGAGGCTACAATGAGCAGTTCTTC
TRBV7-9	TRBJ2-3	-	few	CASSFSGDTQYF	TGTGCCAGCAGCTTCAGCGGCGATACGCAGTATTTT
TRBV6-1	TRBJ1-5	TRBD1	-	CASSGNGWTGPGPQHF	TGTGCCAGCAGTGGAAACGGTTGGACAGGGCCGGGGCCCCAGCATTTT
TRBV3-1/TRBV3-2	TRBJ1-4	-	once	CASSQEMTENEKLFF	TGTGCCAGCAGCCAAGAGATGACAGAGAATGAAAAACTGTTTTTT
TRBV5-1	TRBJ2-2	TRBD2	once	CASSHPSGVNTGELFF	TGCGCCAGCAGCCATCCTAGCGGGGTAAACACCGGGGAGCTGTTTTTT
TRBV4-2	TRBJ2-5	-	-	CASSQDRGQETQYF	TGTGCCAGCAGCCAAGACAGGGGCCAGGAGACCCAGTACTTC
TRBV29-1	TRBJ2-3	TRBD1	-	CSVEPGTGGTDTQYF	TGCAGCGTTGAACCAGGGACAGGGGGAACAGATACGCAGTATTTT
TRBV19	TRBJ2-1	TRBD1	once	CASSTGQGSYNEQFF	TGTGCCAGTAGTACAGGACAGGGGTCCTACAATGAGCAGTTCTTC
TRBV19	TRBJ1-5	-	-	CASTSRGGSNQPQHF	TGTGCCAGTACGTCGCGGGGAGGTAGCAATCAGCCCCAGCATTTT
TRBV2	TRBJ1-4	-	-	CASRRQTTNEKLFF	TGTGCCAGCAGACGACAGACAACTAATGAAAAACTGTTTTTT
TRBV11-3	TRBJ1-4	-	-	CASSERVDNEKLFF	TGTGCCAGCAGCGAAAGAGTTGATAATGAAAAACTGTTTTTT
TRBV19	TRBJ1-1	-	few	CATRNVLTEAFF	TGTGCCACCAGAAATGTTTTGACTGAAGCTTTCTTT
TRBV5-1	TRBJ2-3	-	-	CASSPTGHSTDTQYF	TGCGCCAGCAGCCCAACGGGACATAGCACAGATACGCAGTATTTT
TRBV7-9	TRBJ1-5	-	few	CASSSDGGLYQPQHF	TGTGCCAGCAGCTCCGACGGGGGGTTATATCAGCCCCAGCATTTT
TRBV9	TRBJ2-1	TRBD2	-	CASSGLAPTVYEQFF	TGTGCCAGCAGCGGACTAGCGCCCACGGTCTATGAGCAGTTCTTC